This entry lists 8 T cell receptor beta chains sequenced from one sample in a study of beta chain features in type 1 diabetes. General study results and limits: Significant though moderate, a shortening of TCRB CDR3s appeared in all four CD4+ subsets of Type 1 diabetes patients.

What these receptors recognize is not known. The whole isolated RNA underwent reverse transcription, so sequencing captured expressed TCRB transcripts. Clones were read by immunoSEQ multiplex PCR, and TCRdb kept only the in-frame ones, dropping some. The table shows about 120,000 clones, with around 16% occurring only once. Sequencing input: central memory CD4+ T cells from blood. The receptors originated from a man younger than 30 with type 1 diabetes.

V and J are TRBV10-3 and TRBJ1-1; tentative D call: TRBD1 (6 bases). CDR3 size: 18 residues. Germline V gene sequence: CDR1 ENHRY, CDR2 SYGVKD. V was trimmed by 0 bases and J by 4 bases, leaving 21 bases between them. CDR3 nucleotide sequence: TGTGCCATCAGTGAGTCGAGTCGGGGGTCTAGGGGGAGCACTGAAGCTTTCTTT. Protein sequence: CAISESSRGSRGSTEAFF.

This chain joins TRBV7-2 and TRBJ2-5; TRBD2 aligns across 11 bases. CDR1 is SGHTA and CDR2 is FQGNSA in the germline V gene. This CDR3 is 14 amino acids long. V lost 6 bases and J lost 2; bases outside the gene matches: 2. The CDR3: CASSRLAGQETQYF. The CDR3, as DNA: TGTGCCAGCAGTCGACTAGCGGGACAAGAGACCCAGTACTTC.

The chain employs TRBV29-1 and TRBJ2-5; 11 nucleotides agree with TRBD1. The CDR3 has 13 residues. Germline CDR1 and CDR2: SQVTM and ANQGSEA. Germline trimming cut 5 bases from V and 5 bases from J; bases unmatched to any gene: 4. The DNA of the CDR3 is TGCAGCGTTCGGACAGGGGGCTTGGAGACCCAGTACTTC. It is translated as CSVRTGGLETQYF. The variable domain in full, completed from reference TRBV29-1 and TRBJ2-5, reads SAVISQKPSRDICQRGTSLTIQCQVDSQVTMMFWYRQQPGQSLTLIATANQGSEATYESGFVIDKFPISRPNLTFSTLTVSNMSPEDSSIYLCSVRTGGLETQYFGPGTRLLVL.

The V gene is TRBV7-3, the J gene TRBJ2-3; TRBD2 matches 8 bases. The ends lost 1 base at V and 3 bases at J; junction bases unmatched: 6. This CDR3 contains 16 residues. The germline V gene has CDR1 SGHTA and CDR2 FQGTGA. Written as DNA, the CDR3 is TGTGCCAGCAGCTTAAAAAGCGGGGGATCGACAGATACGCAGTATTTT. Translation: CASSLKSGGSTDTQYF.

This clone was counted a few times. This chain joins TRBV29-1 and TRBJ2-5; TRBD1 agrees at 8 bases. The junction had 6 bases not matched to a gene; V was cut back by 5 bases and J by 4 bases. The CDR3 length is 13 residues. Germline-derived CDR1 and CDR2 are SQVTM and ANQGSEA. The CDR3 DNA reads TGCAGCGTTCGTTCAGGGGGCGGAGAGACCCAGTACTTC. Its protein product is CSVRSGGGETQYF.

The chain employs TRBV6-5 and TRBJ2-3; D not certain. This CDR3 contains 16 residues. Germline loops: CDR1 MNHEY, CDR2 SVGAGI. V was shortened by 3 bases and J by 0 bases, with 13 bases between the two germline ends. As DNA, the CDR3 is TGTGCCAGCAGTTATCACGCAGGCGTTAGCACAGATACGCAGTATTTT. This gives the protein CASSYHAGVSTDTQYF.

This clone was seen a few times. The chain carries TRBV28 and TRBJ1-3, with D tentatively TRBD1 (5 bases). Trimming stripped 6 bases from V and 4 bases from J, with 10 bases between. Germline V gives CDR1 MDHEN, CDR2 SYDVKM. The CDR3 totals 13 residues. The CDR3 sequence: CASRGPLGNTIYF. In DNA, the CDR3 is TGTGCCAGCAGGGGGCCATTAGGAAACACCATATATTTT.

In this sample, this clone turned up a few times. The V call is TRBV11-2, the J call TRBJ2-5; no definite D call. CDR1 SGHAT and CDR2 FQNNGV come from the germline V gene. V lost 3 bases and J 4 bases, leaving 6 bases between the germline ends. The CDR3 is made up of 12 amino acids. The CDR3 loop reads CASSFSRETQYF. In DNA, the CDR3 is TGTGCCAGCAGCTTTTCTAGAGAGACCCAGTACTTC. Supplemented by reference TRBV11-2 and TRBJ2-5, the full variable domain reads EAGVAQSPRYKIIEKRQSVAFWCNPISGHATLYWYQQILGQGPKLLIQFQNNGVVDDSQLPKDRFSAERLKGVDSTLKIQPAKLEDSAVYLCASSFSRETQYFGPGTRLLVL.